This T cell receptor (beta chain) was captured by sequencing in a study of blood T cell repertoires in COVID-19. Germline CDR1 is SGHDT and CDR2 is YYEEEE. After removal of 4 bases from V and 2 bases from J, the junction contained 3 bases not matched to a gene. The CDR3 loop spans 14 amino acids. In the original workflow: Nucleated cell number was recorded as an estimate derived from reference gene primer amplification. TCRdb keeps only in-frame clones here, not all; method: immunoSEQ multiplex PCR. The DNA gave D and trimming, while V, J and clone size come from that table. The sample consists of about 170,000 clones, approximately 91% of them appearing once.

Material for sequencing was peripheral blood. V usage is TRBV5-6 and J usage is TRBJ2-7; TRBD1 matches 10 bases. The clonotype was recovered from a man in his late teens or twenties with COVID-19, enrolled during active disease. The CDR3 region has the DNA TGTGCCAGCAGCCCCGGGACAGGGGCCTACGAGCAGTACTTC. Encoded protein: CASSPGTGAYEQYF. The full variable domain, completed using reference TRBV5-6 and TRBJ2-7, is DAGVTQSPTHLIKTRGQQVTLRCSPKSGHDTVSWYQQALGQGPQFIFQYYEEEERQRGNFPDRFSGHQFPNYSSELNVNALLLGDSALYLCASSPGTGAYEQYFGPGTRLTVT.